These 16 T cell receptor beta chains were sequenced from one sample in a study of control samples from healthy donors and cancer patients. Sequencing used immunoSEQ multiplex PCR; TCRdb keeps in-frame clones, though not all of them. This table has approximately 82,000 clones, roughly 93% appearing once. Specimen: PBMCs. The receptors shown here come from a woman aged 40-49 years with lung cancer.

This clone was seen more than once but under ten times. The V and J genes are TRBV9 and TRBJ1-2; 10 bases line up with TRBD1. With V trimmed by 3 bases and J by 3 bases, 8 bases remained unmatched. This CDR3 spans 16 amino acids. Germline V lookup: CDR1 SGDLS, CDR2 YYNGEE. The CDR3 loop reads CASSGTAGTGDYGYTF. The CDR3 DNA reads as TGTGCCAGCAGCGGGACCGCCGGGACAGGGGACTATGGCTACACCTTC.

This clone was seen a few times. This rearrangement joins TRBV6-1 to TRBJ2-7; TRBD1 matches at 7 bases. The V and J ends lost 2 bases and 2 bases, in that order; junction bases with no gene match: 3. Germline loops: CDR1 MNHNS, CDR2 SASEGT. This CDR3 has 14 amino acids. The CDR3 reads CASSEWDRTYEQYF. Here the CDR3 DNA reads TGTGCCAGCAGTGAATGGGACAGAACCTACGAGCAGTACTTC.

The rearrangement uses TRBV7-6 and TRBJ2-1, with TRBD2 matching over 9 bases. The CDR3 is 18 residues long. Germline CDR1 SGHVS, CDR2 FNYEAQ. Unmatched junction bases numbered 10, after V lost 3 bases and J lost 1 base. The CDR3 sequence is CASSLGVSGGSSYNEQFF. The DNA for the CDR3 is TGTGCCAGCAGCTTGGGGGTTAGCGGGGGTTCTTCCTACAATGAGCAGTTCTTC.

This clone showed up just once. The chain is built from TRBV10-1 and TRBJ2-7; D remains unclear. CDR3 length: 13 amino acids. Germline CDR1 and CDR2: WNHNN and SYGVQD (reference sequence). V dropped 0 bases and J dropped 6 bases, with 9 bases sitting between them. Written as DNA, the CDR3 is TGCGCCAGCAGTGAGTCGTGGCCGACCGAGCAGTACTTC. It specifies CASSESWPTEQYF.

The chain uses TRBV6-5 and TRBJ2-5; TRBD2 matches at 12 bases. The V gene's germline CDR1 is MNHEY and CDR2 SVGAGI. The CDR3 contains 14 residues. Trimming removed 7 bases from V and 7 bases from J; junction bases left unmatched: 7. For the CDR3, the DNA is TGTGCCAGCATGTCTAGCGGGGGGGCAGGGACCCAGTACTTC. It yields the protein CASMSSGGAGTQYF.

The chain has TRBV7-9 and TRBJ2-7, with 7 bases matching TRBD1. Trimming removed 5 bases from V and 2 bases from J; junction bases left unmatched: 3. CDR1 and CDR2 from the germline V gene are SEHNR and FQNEAQ (reference sequence). The CDR3 is 13 amino acids. The CDR3 region is CASSMGQTYEQYF. CDR3 DNA: TGTGCCAGCAGCATGGGACAGACCTACGAGCAGTACTTC.

The J gene is TRBJ1-4, the V gene TRBV11-1, with D hard to call. Germline CDR1 SGHAT, CDR2 FQDESV (reference sequence). The CDR3 has 15 residues. Trimming left V 5 bases short and J 0 bases short, with 10 bases between. CDR3 nucleotide sequence: TGTGCCAGCAGCCCCGGCGGTGCAACTAATGAAAAACTGTTTTTT. It is translated as CASSPGGATNEKLFF.

The gene calls are TRBV3-1 (or the pseudogene TRBV3-2) and TRBJ1-2; D remains ambiguous. Trimming took 0 bases from V and 8 from J, leaving 13 bases between them. Germline V CDR1 and CDR2: LGHDT, YNNKEL (reference sequence). CDR3 length: 14 amino acids. The CDR3 region has the DNA TGTGCCAGCAGCCAAGAGGGCAGGCGCTTCGGCTACACCTTC. The encoded protein is CASSQEGRRFGYTF.

V usage is TRBV19 and J usage is TRBJ1-4; D may be TRBD1 (5 bases). The CDR3 sequence is 13 residues long. Germline-derived CDR1 and CDR2 are LNHDA and SQIVND (reference sequence). V gave up 9 bases and J gave up 7 bases, with 15 bases separating them. The CDR3 DNA reads TGTGCCAGCCTAAACAGGCTGGGTGAAAAACTGTTTTTT. Protein product: CASLNRLGEKLFF.

The chain couples TRBV28 to TRBJ1-1, with D uncertain. The CDR3 runs to 14 residues. Per germline, CDR1 MDHEN and CDR2 SYDVKM. V was trimmed by 6 bases and J by 1 base, leaving 12 bases between them. In DNA form, the CDR3 reads TGTGCCAGCAGCACACCTTGGAAGAACACTGAAGCTTTCTTT. Translated: CASSTPWKNTEAFF.

The chain combines TRBV3-1 (or the pseudogene TRBV3-2) with TRBJ2-1; 11 nucleotides align to TRBD2. CDR1 is LGHDT and CDR2 is YNNKEL in the germline V gene (reference sequence). The V and J ends lost 0 bases and 7 bases, in that order; junction bases with no gene match: 8. The CDR3 has 17 amino acids. CDR3 residues: CASSQELAGAFENEQFF. CDR3 coding DNA: TGTGCCAGCAGCCAAGAACTAGCGGGGGCCTTTGAGAATGAGCAGTTCTTC.

In this sample, this clone turned up a few times. V usage is TRBV6-5 and J usage is TRBJ1-1, with D possibly being TRBD1 (6 bases). V lost 6 bases and J 1 base, leaving 12 bases between the germline ends. The CDR3 length is 14 residues. The germline CDR1 and CDR2 sequences are MNHEY and SVGAGI. The CDR3 reads CASRGRTENTEAFF. Here the CDR3 DNA reads TGTGCCAGCAGAGGAAGGACAGAGAACACTGAAGCTTTCTTT.

This rearrangement joins TRBV29-1 to TRBJ2-7; the D is unclear. Trimming cost V 4 bases and J 0 bases, with 7 bases left between them. This CDR3 is 12 amino acids long. Germline values: CDR1 SQVTM, CDR2 ANQGSEA. The CDR3 protein is CSVVLVSYEQYF. The CDR3 DNA is TGCAGCGTTGTGTTGGTCTCCTACGAGCAGTACTTC.

This chain uses TRBV19 with TRBJ2-1; 8 positions match TRBD2. J lost 8 bases, V lost 6 bases, and 12 bases had no gene match. Germline lookup yields CDR1 LNHDA and CDR2 SQIVND (reference sequence). The CDR3 loop spans 15 amino acids. CDR3 nucleotide sequence: TGTGCCAGTAGACAAGCGGGGGCACGGGTGTATGAGCAGTTCTTC. Its translation is CASRQAGARVYEQFF. The full variable domain, with the rest looked up from reference TRBV19 and TRBJ2-1, is DGGITQSPKYLFRKEGQNVTLSCEQNLNHDAMYWYRQDPGQGLRLIYYSQIVNDFQKGDIAEGYSVSREKKESFPLTVTSAQKNPTAFYLCASRQAGARVYEQFFGPGTRLTVL.

This clone was observed a single time. The rearrangement joins TRBV19 to TRBJ1-1, with 10 positions matching TRBD1. The germline CDR1 and CDR2 sequences are LNHDA and SQIVND (reference sequence). The CDR3 runs to 15 residues. Trimming at V came to 5 bases and at J to 5 bases, leaving 8 bases not matched to a gene. CDR3 nucleotides: TGTGCCAGTAGTCCCCGGGACAGGGGTTTTACTGAAGCTTTCTTT. As protein: CASSPRDRGFTEAFF.

The J gene is TRBJ2-3, the V gene TRBV6-5, with D possibly matching TRBD1 (5 bases). Germline V gives CDR1 MNHEY, CDR2 SVGAGI. This CDR3 contains 13 residues. V was trimmed by 8 bases and J by 4 bases, leaving 13 bases between them. CDR3 bases: TGTGCCAGCCGGAGCAGGGTAGCAGATACGCAGTATTTT. Residues: CASRSRVADTQYF.